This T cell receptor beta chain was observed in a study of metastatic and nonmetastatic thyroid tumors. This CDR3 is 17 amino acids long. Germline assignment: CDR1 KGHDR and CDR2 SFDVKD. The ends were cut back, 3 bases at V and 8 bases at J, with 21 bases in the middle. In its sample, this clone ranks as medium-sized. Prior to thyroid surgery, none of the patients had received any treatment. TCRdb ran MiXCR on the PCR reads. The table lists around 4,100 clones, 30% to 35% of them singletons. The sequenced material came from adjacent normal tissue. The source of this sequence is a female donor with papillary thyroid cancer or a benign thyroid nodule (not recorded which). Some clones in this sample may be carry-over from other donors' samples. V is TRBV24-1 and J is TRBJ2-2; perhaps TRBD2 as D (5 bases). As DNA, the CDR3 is TGTGCCACCAGTGATCCCCTTGCTAGCTCCCAAGGGGGGGAGCTGTTTTTT. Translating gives CATSDPLASSQGGELFF.